This TCR beta chain was observed in a study of shared clonotypes between healthy human individuals. Broader study findings: Though the depth was large, rarefaction showed that sorted-subset sequencing was incomplete.

Profiled with immunoSEQ multiplex PCR; TCRdb holds only in-frame clones, not every one. The sample has 2 million to 3 million clones; roughly 93% are singletons. Donors, healthy HIV-negative adults, lacked recent acute infections or vaccinations. CD4+ cell separation produced CD45RA+ naive and CD45RA-negative memory subsets. Trimming cost V 5 bases and J 1 base; bases outside gene matches: 5. The CDR3 loop spans 15 amino acids. Germline V gene lookup returns CDR1 KGHSH and CDR2 LQKENI. About this clone: As yet, its antigen is unknown.

Sequenced sample: naive CD4+ T cells from PBMCs. Stated subset: CD45RA+ positively selected. This TCR was recovered from a man aged 18 to 29 in good health. Some clones in this sample may be carry-over from other donors' samples. The chain combines TRBV18 with TRBJ2-5, with 9 bases that match TRBD2. The CDR3 DNA sequence: TGTGCCAGCTCAGCCGCGGGGGGGTCCCAAGAGACCCAGTACTTC. This gives the protein CASSAAGGSQETQYF.